A single sample is the source of the 23 T cell receptor beta chains below, sequenced in a study of blood T cell repertoires in COVID-19. The method was immunoSEQ multiplex PCR; TCRdb's version includes in-frame clones alone and lacks a portion of them. The data contain over 120,000 clones, roughly 80% of them singletons. The sample comprised PBMCs or T cells enriched from blood (not recorded which). These receptors all stem from a woman aged 45-60 years who had recovered from COVID-19.

The chain couples TRBV24-1 to TRBJ1-2, with unresolved D. In germline, CDR1 is KGHDR, CDR2 SFDVKD. This CDR3 comprises 12 residues. Between the trimmed V and J ends, which lost 4 bases and 8 bases, there was a span of 10 bases. The CDR3 coding sequence is TGTGCCACCAGTGACTGGGCTGGCGGCTACACCTTC. Its protein is CATSDWAGGYTF.

The genes are TRBV5-4 and TRBJ2-5; possibly TRBD1 for D (6 bases). The CDR3 is 15 residues long. Deletions cut 3 bases from V and 2 bases from J, with 14 bases between. Germline V lookup: CDR1 SGHNT, CDR2 YYREEE (reference sequence). CDR3 region: CASSSLLGQQETQYF. CDR3 sequence (DNA): TGTGCCAGCAGCTCCCTTTTGGGACAACAAGAGACCCAGTACTTC.

This clone has just a few counts. The chain combines TRBV28 with TRBJ2-1; D unresolved. Trimming removed 2 bases at V and 11 bases at J, with 16 bases between. The CDR3 consists of 14 residues. The germline CDR1 and CDR2 sequences are MDHEN and SYDVKM. CDR3 loop: CASSLATSVVQQFF. The CDR3 coding sequence is TGTGCCAGCAGTTTAGCGACAAGTGTTGTACAGCAGTTCTTC.

The rearrangement joins TRBV5-1 to TRBJ1-1, with a tentative D call TRBD1 (6 bases). The CDR3 spans 14 residues. CDR1 is SGHRS, CDR2 YFSETQ, per germline. V was trimmed by 0 bases and J by 4 bases, leaving 10 bases between them. The CDR3 DNA reads as TGCGCCAGCAGCTTGGAGGACAGAAGCACTGAAGCTTTCTTT. It is translated as CASSLEDRSTEAFF.

This chain joins TRBV9 and TRBJ2-5, with 9 bases that match TRBD2. V lost 0 bases and J lost 0; bases outside the gene matches: 3. This CDR3 region has 16 residues. The V gene's germline CDR1 is SGDLS and CDR2 YYNGEE. CDR3 DNA: TGTGCCAGCAGCGTAGCCCTAGCGGGGAACCAAGAGACCCAGTACTTC. Amino acids: CASSVALAGNQETQYF.

The V gene is TRBV4-1, the J gene TRBJ2-1, with 9 bases matching TRBD1. This CDR3 region has 18 residues. V dropped 1 base and J dropped 8; count of bases not matched to a gene: 15. From germline, CDR1 is MGHRA and CDR2 YSYEKL. In DNA form, the CDR3 reads TGCGCCAGCAGCCAAGTGGGGACAGGGCTTTTCTCATATGATGAGCAGTTCTTC. Translation: CASSQVGTGLFSYDEQFF.

The chain joins TRBV19 to TRBJ2-2; D is perhaps TRBD1 (6 bases). Germline CDR1 reads LNHDA; CDR2 reads SQIVND (reference sequence). The V gene lost 5 bases and the J gene lost 7 bases, with 11 bases spanning the gap. This CDR3 comprises 13 residues. DNA for the CDR3: TGTGCCAGTAGTCCACAGGGCCACGGGGAGCTGTTTTTT. Its translation is CASSPQGHGELFF.

This clone came up once. The rearrangement joins TRBV6-5 to TRBJ2-7; no clear D. CDR3 length equals 14 residues. CDR1 and CDR2 (germline): MNHEY, SVGAGI. V lost 3 bases to trimming and J lost 0 bases, with 9 bases between them. CDR3 in amino acids: CASSYSQSSYEQYF. The CDR3 nucleotides read TGTGCCAGCAGTTATTCACAGAGCTCCTACGAGCAGTACTTC.

The chain has TRBV5-1 and TRBJ1-2; tentative D call: TRBD1 (5 bases). The germline V gene has CDR1 SGHRS and CDR2 YFSETQ. There are 14 residues in the CDR3. The V end was cut by 1 base, the J end by 2 bases, with 9 bases between. CDR3 DNA sequence: TGCGCCAGCAGCTTGACAGGAGGGAACTATGGCTACACCTTC. Residues: CASSLTGGNYGYTF.

The chain joins TRBV19 to TRBJ2-4; 8 bases map to TRBD2. Looked up from germline, CDR1 is LNHDA and CDR2 is SQIVND (reference sequence). V trimming: 7 bases; J trimming: 1 base; junction bases outside the gene matches: 6. The CDR3 totals 15 residues. Written as DNA, the CDR3 is TGTGCCAGTAATTCGGGGGGGGTCGCCAAAAACATTCAGTACTTC. This codes for CASNSGGVAKNIQYF.

V and J are TRBV5-4 and TRBJ2-2, with D uncertain. The CDR3 is 15 residues long. Trimming took off 3 bases at V and 0 bases at J, with 9 bases between the two ends. Looked up from germline, CDR1 is SGHNT and CDR2 is YYREEE (reference sequence). CDR3 amino acids: CASSSSRANTGELFF. The DNA for the CDR3 is TGTGCCAGCAGCTCGTCCCGCGCGAACACCGGGGAGCTGTTTTTT. Together with reference TRBV5-4 and TRBJ2-2, the CDR3 gives the full variable domain: ETGVTQSPTHLIKTRGQQVTLRCSSQSGHNTVSWYQQALGQGPQFIFQYYREEENGRGNFPPRFSGLQFPNYSSELNVNALELDDSALYLCASSSSRANTGELFFGEGSRLTVL.

The chain links TRBV7-9 to TRBJ1-5, with D possibly matching TRBD1 (5 bases). V lost 5 bases to trimming and J lost 5 bases, with 13 bases between them. Germline CDR1 and CDR2: SEHNR and FQNEAQ (reference sequence). The CDR3 runs 14 residues. The CDR3 reads CASSAGGIDQPQHF. CDR3 bases: TGTGCCAGCAGCGCGGGGGGGATCGATCAGCCCCAGCATTTT. Variable domain in full (rest from reference TRBV7-9 and TRBJ1-5): DTGVSQNPRHKITKRGQNVTFRCDPISEHNRLYWYRQTLGQGPEFLTYFQNEAQLEKSRLLSDRFSAERPKGSFSTLEIQRTEQGDSAMYLCASSAGGIDQPQHFGDGTRLSIL.

The genes are TRBV9 and TRBJ1-2; D possibly corresponds to TRBD1 (5 bases). V was clipped by 5 bases and J by 8 bases, with 16 bases between them. Germline lookup yields CDR1 SGDLS and CDR2 YYNGEE. There are 13 residues in the CDR3. DNA of the CDR3: TGTGCCAGCAGGCAGGGCCCGAGAGGAGGCTACACCTTC. Protein sequence: CASRQGPRGGYTF.

The genes are TRBV28 and TRBJ1-2; the D gene is possibly TRBD1 (5 bases). Germline CDR1 MDHEN, CDR2 SYDVKM. The CDR3 covers 16 residues. V was pared by 0 bases and J by 3 bases, with 14 bases between. The CDR3 DNA sequence: TGTGCCAGCAGTTTATGTAGGGGTACAGCTTACTATGGCTACACCTTC. It encodes CASSLCRGTAYYGYTF.

The V and J genes are TRBV28 and TRBJ1-5, with 8 bases matching TRBD1. Germline values: CDR1 MDHEN, CDR2 SYDVKM. The CDR3 sequence is 16 residues long. V dropped 1 base and J dropped 5; count of bases not matched to a gene: 7. CDR3 in DNA: TGTGCCAGCAGTTTATTTATGACAGGGGCCGATCAGCCCCAGCATTTT. It specifies CASSLFMTGADQPQHF.

The chain carries TRBV4-2 and TRBJ2-2, with TRBD1 matching 7 bases. From germline, CDR1 is LGHNA and CDR2 YNFKEQ. The CDR3 contains 15 residues. J lost 8 bases, V lost 2 bases, and 8 bases had no gene match. In DNA form, the CDR3 reads TGTGCCAGCAGCCAAATAGGGGGCACGGAGGGGGAGCTGTTTTTT. The encoded protein is CASSQIGGTEGELFF.

V and J are TRBV4-2 and TRBJ2-2; maybe TRBD2 (5 bases). Per the germline V gene, CDR1 is LGHNA and CDR2 is YNFKEQ. Trimming stripped 0 bases from V and 7 bases from J, with 12 bases between. There are 15 residues in the CDR3. CDR3 coding DNA: TGTGCCAGCAGCCAAGATACTAGGGCGGGCGGGGAGCTGTTTTTT. Amino acid sequence: CASSQDTRAGGELFF.

This rearrangement joins TRBV5-1 to TRBJ2-7, with 10 positions matching TRBD2. CDR1 is SGHRS and CDR2 is YFSETQ in the germline V gene. The CDR3 totals 14 residues. The ends lost 7 bases at V and 4 bases at J; junction bases unmatched: 8. CDR3 sequence (DNA): TGCGCCAGCGGATCTAGCGGGGGAGTGTACGAGCAGTACTTC. It specifies CASGSSGGVYEQYF. The complete variable domain, with remaining parts taken from reference TRBV5-1 and TRBJ2-7, reads KAGVTQTPRYLIKTRGQQVTLSCSPISGHRSVSWYQQTPGQGLQFLFEYFSETQRNKGNFPGRFSGRQFSNSRSEMNVSTLELGDSALYLCASGSSGGVYEQYFGPGTRLTVT.

V gene TRBV11-2 combines with J gene TRBJ2-7, with D possibly TRBD2 on 6 matching bases. The germline gives CDR1 SGHAT, CDR2 FQNNGV. This CDR3 contains 16 residues. V lost 0 bases, J lost 7 bases, and 19 bases lay in between. In DNA form, the CDR3 reads TGTGCCAGCAGCTTAGATCTGGGCCGGAGGGGCGGAGAGCAGTACTTC. Amino acid sequence: CASSLDLGRRGGEQYF.

V usage is TRBV5-1 and J usage is TRBJ1-4; D uncertain. Germline V gene data show CDR1 as SGHRS and CDR2 as YFSETQ. The length of the CDR3 is 14 residues. With 2 bases removed from V and 6 bases from J, the gap between germline ends came to 11 bases. In nucleotides, the CDR3 is TGCGCCAGCAGCTTAGGGCCCGGGGATGAAAAACTGTTTTTT. The encoded protein is CASSLGPGDEKLFF.

The rearrangement joins TRBV30 to TRBJ1-3; D call uncertain. This CDR3 is 15 amino acids long. Germline CDR1 and CDR2: GTSNPN and SVGIG (reference sequence). With 3 bases removed from V and 4 bases from J, the gap between germline ends came to 16 bases. The CDR3 is CAWSAIGGGGNTIYF. DNA for the CDR3: TGTGCCTGGAGCGCCATCGGCGGCGGAGGAAACACCATATATTTT.

This chain uses TRBV7-3 with TRBJ2-2; 12 nucleotides match TRBD1. Looked up from germline, CDR1 is SGHTA and CDR2 is FQGTGA. The CDR3 loop spans 16 amino acids. Germline trimming cut 5 bases from V and 3 bases from J; bases unmatched to any gene: 4. In nucleotides, the CDR3 is TGTGCCAGCAGCCGGGACAGGGGGCTAGACACCGGGGAGCTGTTTTTT. It is translated as CASSRDRGLDTGELFF.

The rearrangement uses TRBV6-5 and TRBJ2-3; 8 bases are a match to TRBD2. This CDR3 spans 13 amino acids. The germline V gene encodes CDR1 MNHEY and CDR2 SVGAGI. The J segment lost 5 bases and the V segment lost 6 bases, leaving 4 bases of the junction unmatched. The CDR3 loop is CASSAGGVDTQYF. The CDR3 coding sequence is TGTGCCAGCAGCGCGGGGGGAGTAGATACGCAGTATTTT.